Detailed here is one TCR beta chain. Germline V gives CDR1 SGHVS, CDR2 FQNEAQ. This CDR3 is 15 amino acids long. J gave up 5 bases and V 5 bases, and 7 bases lay outside the gene matches. Data came from immunoSEQ multiplex PCR; TCRdb stores just in-frame clones and leaves some out. The sample lists roughly 42,000 clones; around 89% were seen once. These data originate in a study of T cell changes during pregnancy in multiple sclerosis. The source was CD4+ T cells from peripheral blood mononuclear cells, collected in the second trimester of pregnancy. The chain couples TRBV7-8 to TRBJ2-5, with 11 nucleotides matching TRBD1. The receptor was derived from a female donor with multiple sclerosis, enrolled in a pregnancy study. This CDR3 reads CASSTGQGVFETQYF. The CDR3, as DNA: TGTGCCAGCAGCACGGGACAGGGGGTCTTTGAGACCCAGTACTTC. The full variable domain, in which reference TRBV7-8 and TRBJ2-5 provide the parts outside the CDR3, is GAGVSQSPRYKVAKRGQDVALRCDPISGHVSLFWYQQALGQGPEFLTYFQNEAQLDKSGLPSDRFFAERPEGSVSTLKIQRTQQEDSAVYLCASSTGQGVFETQYFGPGTRLLVL.